A single T cell receptor beta chain is shown here with its context. The junction differs from germline at one of its ends, possibly a read error. This entry comes from a study of stem cell transplantation in POMP-related autoinflammatory disease. Germline V gene data show CDR1 as SGHAT and CDR2 as FQNNGV. This CDR3 has 12 amino acids. PRAID combined immunodeficiency and autoinflammation. Produced via immunoSEQ multiplex PCR; TCRdb's table is partial and in-frame only. The sample holds more than 9,000 clones, roughly 77% seen once. Sequenced here: CD4+ T cells from PBMCs, sampled after stem cell transplantation. This chain links TRBV11-2 with TRBJ2-1, with TRBD1 matching over 9 bases. The receptor comes from a human patient with POMP-related autoinflammation and immune dysregulation (PRAID). Some T cells may trace back to the graft donor. In nucleotides, the CDR3 is TGTGCCAGCAGCACAGGGGGCGGGAGAGGAATCTTC. It specifies CASSTGGGRGIF.